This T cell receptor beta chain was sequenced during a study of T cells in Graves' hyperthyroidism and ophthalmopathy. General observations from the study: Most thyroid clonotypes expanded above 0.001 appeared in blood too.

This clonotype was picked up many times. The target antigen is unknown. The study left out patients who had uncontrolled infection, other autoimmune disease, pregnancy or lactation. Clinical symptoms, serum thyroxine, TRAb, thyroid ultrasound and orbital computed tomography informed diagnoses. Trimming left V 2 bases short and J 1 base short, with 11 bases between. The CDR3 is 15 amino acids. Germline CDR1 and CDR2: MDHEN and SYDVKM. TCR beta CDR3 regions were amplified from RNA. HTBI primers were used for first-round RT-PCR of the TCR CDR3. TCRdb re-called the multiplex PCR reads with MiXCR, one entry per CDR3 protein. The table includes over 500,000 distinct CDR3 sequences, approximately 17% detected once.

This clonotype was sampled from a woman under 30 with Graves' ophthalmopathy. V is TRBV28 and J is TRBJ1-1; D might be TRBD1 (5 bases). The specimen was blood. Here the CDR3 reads CASSLRGAWNTEAFF. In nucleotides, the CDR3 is TGTGCCAGCAGTTTACGAGGGGCTTGGAACACTGAAGCTTTCTTT.